This TCR beta chain was found in a study of beta chain features in type 1 diabetes. Study-level background: The examined sorted cells totaled over 85,000,000 across samples. Study-wide points: People with Type 1 diabetes carried modestly yet significantly shorter TCRB CDR3s in all four CD4+ subsets.

J lost 5 bases, V lost 4 bases, and 4 bases had no gene match. This CDR3 has 14 residues. The V gene's germline CDR1 is SQVTM and CDR2 ANQGSEA. Reverse transcribing all isolated RNA meant expressed TCRB transcripts were sequenced. Data came from immunoSEQ multiplex PCR; TCRdb stores just in-frame clones and leaves some out. Seen here are a few hundred thousand clones, approximately 13% observed once, and the top ten hold about 0.016%. A remark on this clone: Its antigen is as yet unknown.

Sorting of CD4+ naive, central memory, regulatory and stem cell-like memory cells was performed via CD45RO/CCR7/CD25/CD127/CD95/CD27. This chain connects TRBV29-1 to TRBJ2-2; 10 bases fit TRBD2. The clonotype comes from a woman younger than 35 with type 1 diabetes. The sample comprised naive CD4+ T cells from blood. Here the CDR3 DNA reads TGCAGCGTTGGGGCTAGCGGGAGAACCGGGGAGCTGTTTTTT. It encodes CSVGASGRTGELFF.